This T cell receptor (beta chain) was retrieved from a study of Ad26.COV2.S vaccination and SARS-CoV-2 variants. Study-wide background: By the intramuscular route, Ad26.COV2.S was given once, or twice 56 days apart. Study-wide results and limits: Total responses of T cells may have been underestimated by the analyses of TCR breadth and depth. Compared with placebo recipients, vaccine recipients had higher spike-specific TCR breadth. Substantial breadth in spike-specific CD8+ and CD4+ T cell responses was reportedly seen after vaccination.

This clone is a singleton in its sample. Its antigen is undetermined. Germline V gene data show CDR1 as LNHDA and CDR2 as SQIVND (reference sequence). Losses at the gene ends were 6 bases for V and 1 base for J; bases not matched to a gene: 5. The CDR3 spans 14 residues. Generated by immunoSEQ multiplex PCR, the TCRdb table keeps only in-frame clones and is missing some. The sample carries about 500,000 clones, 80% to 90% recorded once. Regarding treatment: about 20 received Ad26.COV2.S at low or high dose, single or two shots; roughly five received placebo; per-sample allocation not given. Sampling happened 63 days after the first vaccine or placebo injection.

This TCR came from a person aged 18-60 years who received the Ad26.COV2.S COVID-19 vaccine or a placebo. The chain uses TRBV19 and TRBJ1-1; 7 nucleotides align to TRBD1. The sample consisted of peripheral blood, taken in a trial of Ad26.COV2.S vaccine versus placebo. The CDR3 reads CASRTGERNTEAFF. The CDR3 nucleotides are TGTGCCAGTAGAACAGGGGAACGGAACACTGAAGCTTTCTTT.